What follows is one T cell receptor beta chain and its context. These data are taken from a study of blood T cell repertoires in COVID-19. Study summary: Acute-phase and convalescent COVID-19 samples originated in the United States, Italy and Spain. Sample material is recorded as cDNA or gDNA derived from T cells, B-cell-depleted T cells, or PBMCs.

V shed 10 bases and J shed 5 bases, with 17 bases lying between them. The CDR3 is 13 residues long. CDR1 and CDR2 (germline): MNHEY, SVGAGI. Original analysis: It was from reference gene primer amplification that nucleated cell counts were estimated. Clones were read by immunoSEQ multiplex PCR, and TCRdb kept only the in-frame ones, dropping some. The D gene and trimming were derived from the DNA, and the V and J assignments and clone size from that table. The sample yields about 250,000 clones, roughly nine tenths seen once. Sequencing input: peripheral blood. The sequence was collected from a man between 18 and 35 years old with active or convalescent COVID-19. The V call is TRBV6-5, the J call TRBJ1-1; a possible D gene is TRBD1 (5 bases). The CDR3 region is CAIPARVGTEAFF. CDR3 nucleotide sequence: TGTGCCATCCCCGCCAGGGTTGGAACTGAAGCTTTCTTT.